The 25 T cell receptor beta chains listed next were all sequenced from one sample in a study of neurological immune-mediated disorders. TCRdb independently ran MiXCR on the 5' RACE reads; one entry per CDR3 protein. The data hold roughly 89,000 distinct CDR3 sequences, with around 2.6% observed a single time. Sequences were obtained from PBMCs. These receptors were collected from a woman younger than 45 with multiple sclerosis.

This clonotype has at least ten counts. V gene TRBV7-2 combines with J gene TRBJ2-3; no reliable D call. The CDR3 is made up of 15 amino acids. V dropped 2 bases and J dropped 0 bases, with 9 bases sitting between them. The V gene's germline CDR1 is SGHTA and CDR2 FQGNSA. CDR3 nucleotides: TGTGCCAGCAGCTTACAGTTTGGGAGCACAGATACGCAGTATTTT. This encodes CASSLQFGSTDTQYF.

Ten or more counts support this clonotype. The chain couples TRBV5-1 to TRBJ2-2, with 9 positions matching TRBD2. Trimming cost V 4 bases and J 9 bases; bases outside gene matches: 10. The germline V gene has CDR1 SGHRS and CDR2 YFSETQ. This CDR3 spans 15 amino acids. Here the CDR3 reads CASSPRVAGVRELFF. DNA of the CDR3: TGCGCCAGCAGCCCCCGCGTAGCGGGAGTGAGGGAGCTGTTTTTT.

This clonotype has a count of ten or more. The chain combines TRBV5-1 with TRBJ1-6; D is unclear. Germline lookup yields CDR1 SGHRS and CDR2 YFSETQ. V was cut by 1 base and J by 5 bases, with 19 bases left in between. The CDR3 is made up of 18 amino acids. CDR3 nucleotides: TGCGCCAGCAGCTTGCAGCCGGCGGGGAACAGAGATAATTCACCCCTCCACTTT. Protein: CASSLQPAGNRDNSPLHF.

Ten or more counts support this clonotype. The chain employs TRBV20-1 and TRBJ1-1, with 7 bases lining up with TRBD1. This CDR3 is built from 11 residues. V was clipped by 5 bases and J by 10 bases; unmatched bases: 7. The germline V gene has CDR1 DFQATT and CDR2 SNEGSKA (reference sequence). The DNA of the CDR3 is TGCAGTGCTTCGGGACAGACAGGAGCTTTCTTT. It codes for CSASGQTGAFF.

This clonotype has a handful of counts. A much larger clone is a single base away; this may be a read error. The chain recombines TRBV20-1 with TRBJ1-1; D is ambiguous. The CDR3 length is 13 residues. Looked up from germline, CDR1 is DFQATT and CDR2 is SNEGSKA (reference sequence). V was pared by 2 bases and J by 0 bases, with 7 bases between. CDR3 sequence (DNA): TGCAGTGCTAGACCCCGGGTGAACACTGAAGCTTTCTTT. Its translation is CSARPRVNTEAFF.

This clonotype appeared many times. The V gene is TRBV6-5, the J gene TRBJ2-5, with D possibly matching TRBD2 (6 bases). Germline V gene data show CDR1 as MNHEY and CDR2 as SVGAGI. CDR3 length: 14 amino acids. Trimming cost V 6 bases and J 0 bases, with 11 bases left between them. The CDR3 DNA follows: TGTGCCAGCAGCCCCTGGGGGGACCAAGAGACCCAGTACTTC. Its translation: CASSPWGDQETQYF.

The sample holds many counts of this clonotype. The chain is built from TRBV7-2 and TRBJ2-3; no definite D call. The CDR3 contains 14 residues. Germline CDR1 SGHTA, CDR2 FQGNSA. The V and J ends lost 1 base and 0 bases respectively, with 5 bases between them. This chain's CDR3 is CASSLGVSTDTQYF. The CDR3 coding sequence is TGTGCCAGCAGCTTAGGGGTTAGCACAGATACGCAGTATTTT.

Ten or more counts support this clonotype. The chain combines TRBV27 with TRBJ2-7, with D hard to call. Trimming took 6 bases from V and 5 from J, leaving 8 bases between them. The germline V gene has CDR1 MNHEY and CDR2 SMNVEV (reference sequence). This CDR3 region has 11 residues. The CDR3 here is CASRGSDEQYF. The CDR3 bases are TGTGCCAGCAGGGGTTCGGACGAGCAGTACTTC.

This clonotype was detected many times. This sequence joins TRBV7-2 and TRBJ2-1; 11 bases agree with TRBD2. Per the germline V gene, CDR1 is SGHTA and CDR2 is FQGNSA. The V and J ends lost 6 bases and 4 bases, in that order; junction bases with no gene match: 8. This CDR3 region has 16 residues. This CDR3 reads CASSPTLAGGYNEQFF. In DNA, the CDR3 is TGTGCCAGCAGTCCTACCCTAGCGGGAGGTTACAATGAGCAGTTCTTC.

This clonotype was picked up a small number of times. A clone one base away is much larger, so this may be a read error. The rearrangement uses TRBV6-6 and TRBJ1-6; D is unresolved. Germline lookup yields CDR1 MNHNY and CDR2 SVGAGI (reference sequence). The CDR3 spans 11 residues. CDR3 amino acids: CATGRDGPLNF. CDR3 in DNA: TGTGCCACGGGGAGGGATGGACCCCTCAACTTT.

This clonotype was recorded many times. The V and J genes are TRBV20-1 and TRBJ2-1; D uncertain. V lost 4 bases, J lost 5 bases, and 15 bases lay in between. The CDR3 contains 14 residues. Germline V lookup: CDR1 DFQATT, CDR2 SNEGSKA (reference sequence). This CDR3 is CSAMIQKGDNEQFF. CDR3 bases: TGCAGTGCTATGATCCAGAAAGGAGACAATGAGCAGTTCTTC.

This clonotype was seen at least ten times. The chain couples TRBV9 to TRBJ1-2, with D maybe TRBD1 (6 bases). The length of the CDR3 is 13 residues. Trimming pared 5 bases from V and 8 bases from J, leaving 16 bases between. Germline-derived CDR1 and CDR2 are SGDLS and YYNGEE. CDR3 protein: CASSQLTGKGYTF. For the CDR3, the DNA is TGTGCCAGCAGTCAACTTACAGGGAAGGGCTACACCTTC. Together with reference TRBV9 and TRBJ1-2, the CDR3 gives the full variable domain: DSGVTQTPKHLITATGQRVTLRCSPRSGDLSVYWYQQSLDQGLQFLIQYYNGEERAKGNILERFSAQQFPDLHSELNLSSLELGDSALYFCASSQLTGKGYTFGSGTRLTVV.

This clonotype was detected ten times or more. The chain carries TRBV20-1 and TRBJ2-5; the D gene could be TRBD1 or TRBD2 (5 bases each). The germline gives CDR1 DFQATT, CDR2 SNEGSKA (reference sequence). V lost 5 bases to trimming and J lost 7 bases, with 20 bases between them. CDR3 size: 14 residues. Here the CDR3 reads CSAPTGTQDGTQYF. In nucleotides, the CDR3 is TGCAGTGCTCCTACCGGGACCCAGGACGGGACCCAGTACTTC.

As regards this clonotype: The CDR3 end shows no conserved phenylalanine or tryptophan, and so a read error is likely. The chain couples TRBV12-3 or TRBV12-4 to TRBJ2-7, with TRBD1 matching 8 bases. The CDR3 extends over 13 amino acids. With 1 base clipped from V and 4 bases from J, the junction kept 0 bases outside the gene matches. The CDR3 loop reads CASSLGQGYEQYN. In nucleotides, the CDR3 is TGTGCCAGCAGTTTAGGACAGGGGTACGAGCAGTACAAC.

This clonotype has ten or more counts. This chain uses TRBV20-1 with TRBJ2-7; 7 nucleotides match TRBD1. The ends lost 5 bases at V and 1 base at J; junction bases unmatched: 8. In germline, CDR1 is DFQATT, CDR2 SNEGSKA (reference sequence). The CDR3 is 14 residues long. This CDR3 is CSAQAGTASYEQYF. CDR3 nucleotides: TGCAGTGCTCAAGCCGGGACAGCATCCTACGAGCAGTACTTC.

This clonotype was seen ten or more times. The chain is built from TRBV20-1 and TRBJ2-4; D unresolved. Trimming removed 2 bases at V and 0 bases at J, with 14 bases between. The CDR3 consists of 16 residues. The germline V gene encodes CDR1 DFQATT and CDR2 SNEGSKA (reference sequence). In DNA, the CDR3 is TGCAGTGCTAGAACCATTCGAGACCTAGCCAAAAACATTCAGTACTTC. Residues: CSARTIRDLAKNIQYF.

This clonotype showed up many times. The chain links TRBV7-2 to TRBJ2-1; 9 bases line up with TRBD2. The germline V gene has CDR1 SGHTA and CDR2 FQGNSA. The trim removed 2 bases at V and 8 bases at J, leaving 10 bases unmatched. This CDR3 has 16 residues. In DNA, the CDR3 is TGTGCCAGCAGCTTATTCTTTAGCGGGAGTGGGTATGAGCAGTTCTTC. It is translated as CASSLFFSGSGYEQFF.

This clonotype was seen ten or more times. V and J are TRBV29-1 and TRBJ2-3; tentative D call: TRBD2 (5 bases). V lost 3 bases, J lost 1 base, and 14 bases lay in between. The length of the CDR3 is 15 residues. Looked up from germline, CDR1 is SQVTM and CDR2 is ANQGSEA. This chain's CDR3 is CSVDYRGWGTDTQYF. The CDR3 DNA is TGCAGCGTTGACTACCGGGGATGGGGCACAGATACGCAGTATTTT.

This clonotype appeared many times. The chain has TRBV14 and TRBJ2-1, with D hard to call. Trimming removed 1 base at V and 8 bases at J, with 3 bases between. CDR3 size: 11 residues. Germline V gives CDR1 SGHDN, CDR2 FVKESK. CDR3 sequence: CASSQVHEQFF. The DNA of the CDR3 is TGTGCCAGCAGCCAAGTCCATGAGCAGTTCTTC.

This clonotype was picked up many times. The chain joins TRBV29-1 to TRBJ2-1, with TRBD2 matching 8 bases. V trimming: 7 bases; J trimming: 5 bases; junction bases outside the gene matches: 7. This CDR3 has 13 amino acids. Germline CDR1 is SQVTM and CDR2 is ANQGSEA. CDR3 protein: CSGQRERNNEQFF. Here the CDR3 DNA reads TGCAGCGGACAGCGGGAGCGAAACAATGAGCAGTTCTTC.

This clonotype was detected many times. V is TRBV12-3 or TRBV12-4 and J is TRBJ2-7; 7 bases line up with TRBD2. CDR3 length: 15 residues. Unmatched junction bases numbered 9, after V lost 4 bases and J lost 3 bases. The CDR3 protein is CASSSRTSLIYEQYF. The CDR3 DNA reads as TGTGCCAGCAGTTCGCGGACTAGTTTAATCTACGAGCAGTACTTC.

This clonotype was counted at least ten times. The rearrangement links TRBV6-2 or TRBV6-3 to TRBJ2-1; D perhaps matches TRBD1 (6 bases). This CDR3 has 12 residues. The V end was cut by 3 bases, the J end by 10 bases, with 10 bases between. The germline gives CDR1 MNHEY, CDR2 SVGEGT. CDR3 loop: CASSYGGREQFF. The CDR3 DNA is TGTGCCAGCAGTTATGGGGGCCGCGAGCAGTTCTTC.

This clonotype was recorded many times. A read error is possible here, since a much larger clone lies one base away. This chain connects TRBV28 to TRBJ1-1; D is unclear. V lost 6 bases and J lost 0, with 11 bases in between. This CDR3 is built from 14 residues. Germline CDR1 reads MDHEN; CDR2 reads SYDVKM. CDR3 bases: TGTGCCAGCAGCCAAATAGAATTGAACACTGAAGCTTTCTTT. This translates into CASSQIELNTEAFF.

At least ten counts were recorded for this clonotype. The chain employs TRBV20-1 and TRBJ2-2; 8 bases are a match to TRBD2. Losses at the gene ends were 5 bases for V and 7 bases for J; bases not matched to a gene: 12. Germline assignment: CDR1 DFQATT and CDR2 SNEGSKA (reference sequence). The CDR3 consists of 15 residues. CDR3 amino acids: CSAAGPGGPDGELFF. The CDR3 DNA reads TGCAGTGCTGCAGGACCGGGAGGGCCGGACGGGGAGCTGTTTTTT.

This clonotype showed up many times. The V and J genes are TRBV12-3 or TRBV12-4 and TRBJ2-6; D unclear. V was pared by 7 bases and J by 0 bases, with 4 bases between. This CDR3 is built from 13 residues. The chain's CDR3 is CASTLSGANVLTF. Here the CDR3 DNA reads TGTGCCAGCACCCTCTCTGGGGCCAACGTCCTGACTTTC.